This record looks at one T cell receptor (beta chain) sequence and its context. Antigen specificity is unknown. This specimen comes from a study of cytomegalovirus exposure and HLA in healthy donors. PCR used 60 Vbeta primers and 13 Jbeta primers. Method: immunoSEQ multiplex PCR; TCRdb's copy keeps in-frame clones and lacks some. Here the sample spans over 65,000 clones, more than 70% being singletons. General study points: Owing to their indistinguishability, certain V segments, notably TRBV6-2 and TRBV6-3, were excluded. Previous analysis showed most TCR beta V segments were productive about 87% or about 30% of the time. TCR beta sequences reportedly predicted the HLA-A and HLA-B alleles of most subjects accurately. A few CMV-associated chains proved CMV antigen-specific in vitro.

This CDR3 has 14 residues. Germline V lookup: CDR1 LNHDA, CDR2 SQIVND (reference sequence). Deletions cut 1 base from V and 5 bases from J, with 11 bases between. This TCR was sampled from a middle-aged man in good health and CMV-seronegative. The J gene is TRBJ2-5, the V gene TRBV19; possible D gene TRBD2, 5 bases. The source material was PBMCs. In DNA, the CDR3 is TGTGCCAGTAGTATAGTTGAGAGGGCGGAGACCCAGTACTTC. Protein sequence: CASSIVERAETQYF.